This TCR beta chain was sequenced in a study of cytomegalovirus exposure and HLA in healthy donors. Background on the study: Within the Caucasian-associated ancestry cluster were roughly 82% of the roughly 380 genotyped donors. Notes on the study in general: It was shown in a later analysis that HLA-associated TCR beta chains were more clonally expanded than other, equally common chains.

The PCR contained 60 Vbeta and 13 Jbeta primers. Measured with immunoSEQ multiplex PCR; TCRdb has only the in-frame clones, and not every one. Of 150,000 to 200,000 clones listed, 65% to 80% are singletons. Turning to this clone: The antigen is undetermined.

V lost 5 bases and J lost 4, with 23 bases in between. The germline V gene has CDR1 LNHDA and CDR2 SQIVND (reference sequence). The CDR3 runs to 17 residues. Sequenced material: PBMCs. The chain uses TRBV19 and TRBJ1-1; D is unresolved. This receptor was identified in a woman aged 35 to 49 in good health and CMV-seronegative. The CDR3 DNA follows: TGTGCCAGTAGTCCCCGACCCAGAGGGCGGACGATCACTGAAGCTTTCTTT. It codes for CASSPRPRGRTITEAFF.